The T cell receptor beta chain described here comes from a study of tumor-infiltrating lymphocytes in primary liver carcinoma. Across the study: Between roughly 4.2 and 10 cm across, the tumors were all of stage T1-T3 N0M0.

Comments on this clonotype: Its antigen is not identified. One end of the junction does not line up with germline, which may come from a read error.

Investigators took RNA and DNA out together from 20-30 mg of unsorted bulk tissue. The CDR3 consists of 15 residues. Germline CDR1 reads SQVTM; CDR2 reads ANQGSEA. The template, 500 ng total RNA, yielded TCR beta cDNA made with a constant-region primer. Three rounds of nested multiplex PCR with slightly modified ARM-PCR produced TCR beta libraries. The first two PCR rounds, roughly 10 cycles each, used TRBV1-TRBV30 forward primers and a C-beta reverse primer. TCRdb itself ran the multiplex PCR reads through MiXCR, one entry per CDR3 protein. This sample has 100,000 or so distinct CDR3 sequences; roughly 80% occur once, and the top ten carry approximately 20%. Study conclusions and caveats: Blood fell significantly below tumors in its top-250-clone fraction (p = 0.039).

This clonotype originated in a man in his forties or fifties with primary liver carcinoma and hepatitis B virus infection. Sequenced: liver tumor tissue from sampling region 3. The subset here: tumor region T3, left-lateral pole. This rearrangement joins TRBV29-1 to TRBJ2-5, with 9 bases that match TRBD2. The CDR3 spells CSVEVAGGPDETQHF. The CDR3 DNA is TGCAGCGTTGAAGTTGCGGGAGGGCCTGATGAGACCCAGCACTTC. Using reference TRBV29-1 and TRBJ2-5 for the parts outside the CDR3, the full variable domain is SAVISQKPSRDICQRGTSLTIQCQVDSQVTMMFWYRQQPGQSLTLIATANQGSEATYESGFVIDKFPISRPNLTFSTLTVSNMSPEDSSIYLCSVEVAGGPDETQHFGPGTRLLVL.